The T cell receptor beta chain under discussion was sequenced for a study of monozygotic twins with inflammatory bowel disease. Study-wide findings and caveats: Relative to healthy twins, IBD patients had fewer clonotypes in common with others, a gap that was especially apparent with disease activity.

TCRdb reworked the 5' RACE reads into one entry per CDR3 protein, no DNA. This repertoire comprises over 90,000 distinct CDR3 sequences; its ten largest clones make up 1.5% to 2%. As to this clonotype: The antigen is unknown.

This CDR3 has 15 residues. Per the germline V gene, CDR1 is SGHDN and CDR2 is FVKESK. The rearrangement links TRBV14 to TRBJ2-1; TCRdb's D call of TRBD1 is untestable without DNA. Sequenced material: blood. The receptor was derived from a human donor with ulcerative colitis or Crohn's disease, or a healthy co-twin of an affected twin (not recorded which). CDR3 loop: CASSQEHRVGNEQFF.